The entry below gives a single T cell receptor (beta chain) sequence along with its context. Those who participated ranged in age from roughly 18 to 90 years and resided in approximately 23 US areas. The data stem from a study of blood T cell repertoires in COVID-19. The method was immunoSEQ multiplex PCR; TCRdb's version includes in-frame clones alone and lacks a portion of them. The sample carries 200,000 to 250,000 clones, around 91% recorded once. V shed 5 bases and J shed 1 base, with 9 bases lying between them. The CDR3 is 13 residues long. Germline CDR1 and CDR2: SEHNR and FQNEAQ (reference sequence).

The material sequenced was PBMCs or T cells enriched from blood (not recorded which). The receptor's source is a woman younger than 35 in a cohort exposed to, infected with or recovered from COVID-19 (not recorded which). The rearrangement uses TRBV7-9 and TRBJ2-7, with D perhaps TRBD1 (6 bases). The CDR3 nucleotides read TGTGCCAGCAGCCCCAGGGGTTCCTACGAGCAGTACTTC. Its protein product is CASSPRGSYEQYF.